This T cell receptor (beta chain) appears in the sequencing data of a study of OX40 agonist ivuxolimab in advanced cancers. The overall study: Those treated in dose escalation had hepatocellular carcinoma, melanoma, renal cell cancer or head and neck cancer. Partial responses were seen in three patients, one with hepatocellular carcinoma and two with cutaneous melanoma. The study, taken as a whole, reports: Undetermined was the antigen specificity of the expanded peripheral T cells. More expanded clones were seen, on average, in CD8+ T cells than in CD4+.

Trimming took 2 bases from V and 5 from J, leaving 7 bases between them. This CDR3 has 13 amino acids. Germline V CDR1 and CDR2: MRHNA, SNTAGT. The count of this clone is one. What it binds is unknown. Libraries were prepared by immunoSEQ multiplex PCR; TCRdb keeps only in-frame clonotypes and omits some of them. The sample holds tens of thousands of clones, 90% to 95% seen once. The V call is TRBV6-4, the J call TRBJ2-1; D may be TRBD1 (6 bases). The sequences come from CD4+ or CD8+ T cells sorted from blood, collected in a trial of the OX40 agonist ivuxolimab. This clonotype was obtained from an adult with an advanced solid tumor such as melanoma, head and neck, liver or kidney cancer. CDR3 region: CASSDRDNNEQFF. The CDR3 bases are TGTGCCAGCAGTGACCGGGACAACAATGAGCAGTTCTTC.